This TCR beta chain derives from a study of cytomegalovirus exposure and HLA in healthy donors. Primers for the PCR totalled 60 Vbeta and 13 Jbeta. Method: immunoSEQ multiplex PCR; TCRdb's copy keeps in-frame clones and lacks some. The sample yields roughly 130,000 clones, about 81% seen once. Source material: PBMCs. This TCR was sampled from a woman between 35 and 50 years old in good health and CMV-seropositive.

The CDR3 DNA reads as TGCGCCAGCAGCCCGGGGGGGGCGGGAGGCTCCGGGGAGCAGTTCTTC. Translation: CASSPGGAGGSGEQFF. This chain joins TRBV4-3 and TRBJ2-1, with TRBD2 identical over 8 bases. Looked up from germline, CDR1 is LGHNA and CDR2 is YSLEER. CDR3 length equals 16 residues. V lost 4 bases to trimming and J lost 10 bases; unmatched junction nucleotides: 15.